This TCR beta chain was retrieved from a study of early T cells in non-severe SARS-CoV-2 infection. Germline V CDR1 and CDR2: MGHDK, SYGVNS. Trimming pared 7 bases from V and 0 bases from J, leaving 12 bases between. This CDR3 comprises 15 residues. TCRdb re-derived calls from the 5' RACE reads in MiXCR, one entry per CDR3 protein. The table has around 44,000 distinct CDR3 sequences, roughly 7.7% seen once; the top ten hold 4.5% to 7%. The sequenced material came from whole blood. The TCR comes from an adult who was a healthcare worker with PCR-confirmed SARS-CoV-2 infection or an uninfected control (not recorded which). V and J are TRBV25-1 and TRBJ2-2, with D possibly being TRBD2 (6 bases). The CDR3 DNA sequence: TGTGCCAGCACCCCTGGAGGGGCGAACACCGGGGAGCTGTTTTTT. As protein: CASTPGGANTGELFF.